This T cell receptor (beta chain) was sequenced for a study of shared T cell receptors in the human thymus. Germline V CDR1 and CDR2: MNHEY, SMNVEV (reference sequence). The CDR3 is 15 amino acids. V shed 5 bases, J shed 3 bases, and the junction held 6 bases outside the gene matches. The table came from immunoSEQ multiplex PCR; TCRdb's copy has only in-frame clones and leaves some out. The sample shows about 660,000 clones, around 87% of them seen only once. These data were likewise used in another study, on human thymus T cells. That work contributes: Donation came from healthy Finnish infants having corrective surgery for congenital heart defects. It was from resections taken during corrective heart surgery that the thymus tissue came. It looked as if thymic and blood repertoires used V and J genes in a biased way. Among unrelated individuals, related research reported thymic repertoires that overlapped highly.

V gene TRBV27 combines with J gene TRBJ2-7; TRBD2 matches at 11 bases. This TCR derives from a boy less than two years old with a congenital heart defect. The sequencing input was thymocytes. The CDR3 region has the DNA TGTGCCAGCAGTCCCCGGGGGACTAGCGGCTACGAGCAGTACTTC. This codes for CASSPRGTSGYEQYF.